The rows below give T cell receptor beta chains drawn from one sample of a study of memory CD4+ T cells and cytomegalovirus serostatus. Repertoires were generated with immunoSEQ multiplex PCR, while TCRdb's copy carries only in-frame clones and drops some. This table has over 65,000 clones, roughly 78% appearing once. The sequenced sample consisted of memory CD4+ T cells from blood. The receptors originated from an adult in good health and CMV-seropositive. CDR3s include the opening cysteine and the closing phenylalanine or tryptophan. The order of the fields is D gene, J gene, V gene, clone size, CDR3 protein, CDR3 DNA. The D gene is left open where the match is weak. Size is stated for part of the rows, as once, few or many counts, or as a class when the clone is expanded.

>TRBD1|TRBJ2-1|TRBV4-1|.
CASSQGRVWDRDDNEQFF
TGCGCCAGCAGCCAAGGGAGGGTGTGGGACAGGGACGACAATGAGCAGTTCTTC
>.|TRBJ2-5|TRBV5-6|.
CASSFQAGSSGETQYF
TGTGCCAGCAGCTTCCAGGCTGGAAGTTCGGGAGAGACCCAGTACTTC
>.|TRBJ2-1|TRBV11-2|.
CASSLSGKHNEQFF
TGTGCCAGCAGCCTTTCCGGGAAACACAATGAGCAGTTCTTC
>.|TRBJ1-1|TRBV30|.
CAWTWEVDTEAFF
TGTGCCTGGACCTGGGAGGTTGACACTGAAGCTTTCTTT
>.|TRBJ1-1|TRBV7-9|.
CASSLGAGVAFF
TGTGCCAGCAGCTTAGGTGCAGGGGTCGCTTTCTTT
>.|TRBJ2-7|TRBV6-5|.
CASSGPGLLEQYF
TGTGCCAGCAGTGGACCTGGGCTGCTCGAGCAGTACTTC
>.|TRBJ2-2|TRBV6-5|.
CASRRPGGELFF
TGTGCCAGCAGGCGACCGGGCGGGGAGCTGTTTTTT
>.|TRBJ2-5|TRBV7-2|.
CASSFQAQETQYF
TGTGCCAGCAGCTTCCAGGCCCAAGAGACCCAGTACTTC
>.|TRBJ1-4|TRBV6-1|once
CASAEGRRAEKLFF
TGTGCCAGCGCCGAAGGCCGTAGAGCTGAAAAACTGTTTTTT
>.|TRBJ1-1|TRBV27|few
CASSWTGDTEAFF
TGTGCCAGCAGTTGGACCGGTGACACTGAAGCTTTCTTT
>TRBD2|TRBJ2-7|TRBV27|.
CASSSPRAGGFEQYF
TGTGCCAGCAGTTCCCCTAGGGCGGGGGGTTTCGAGCAGTACTTC
>TRBD1|TRBJ2-4|TRBV5-4|.
CASSGGSRDRGHIQYF
TGTGCCAGCAGCGGAGGGTCCCGGGACAGGGGTCACATTCAGTACTTC
>TRBD1|TRBJ2-7|TRBV10-3|.
CAISGQGDEQYF
TGTGCCATCAGTGGACAGGGCGACGAGCAGTACTTC
>.|TRBJ1-6|TRBV30|once
CAWSGSGAPGSPLHF
TGTGCCTGGAGTGGATCCGGGGCCCCCGGTTCACCCCTCCACTTT
>.|TRBJ1-2|TRBV6-5|.
CASSTAKRGYTF
TGTGCCAGCAGTACCGCTAAGCGTGGCTACACCTTC
>.|TRBJ1-5|TRBV11-3|.
CASSLWRDQPQHF
TGTGCCAGCAGCTTATGGAGGGATCAGCCCCAGCATTTT
>.|TRBJ2-7|TRBV28|.
CASSTRAYFVRAAYEQYF
TGTGCCAGCAGTACCCGGGCGTATTTTGTCAGGGCTGCCTACGAGCAGTACTTC
>TRBD1|TRBJ2-1|TRBV5-6|.
CASSASYRGLDEQFF
TGTGCCAGCAGCGCAAGCTACAGGGGTCTGGATGAGCAGTTCTTC
>.|TRBJ2-4|TRBV18|.
CASSPTQLNIQYF
TGTGCCAGCTCACCGACGCAGCTGAACATTCAGTACTTC
>.|TRBJ2-3|TRBV7-2|once
CASTYGRGTTDTQYF
TGTGCCAGCACCTACGGGCGGGGTACCACAGATACGCAGTATTTT
>TRBD1|TRBJ1-6|TRBV10-3|.
CAITRDRFYSPLHF
TGTGCCATCACCCGGGACAGGTTTTATTCACCCCTCCACTTT
>.|TRBJ2-7|TRBV7-2|few
CASSLGGVGRTVTYEQYF
TGTGCCAGCAGCTTAGGGGGGGTGGGACGGACGGTAACATACGAGCAGTACTTC
>TRBD1|TRBJ1-2|TRBV5-6|.
CASSLAGQGMGYGYTF
TGTGCCAGCAGCTTGGCTGGACAGGGGATGGGCTATGGCTACACCTTC
>TRBD2|TRBJ2-7|TRBV5-6|few
CASSQLAGGTYEQYF
TGTGCCAGCAGCCAACTAGCGGGGGGAACCTACGAGCAGTACTTC
>.|TRBJ2-7|TRBV11-2|.
CASSLDLGTYEQYF
TGTGCCAGCAGCTTAGATTTGGGAACCTACGAGCAGTACTTC
>TRBD1|TRBJ1-2|TRBV5-6|.
CASSSTGGLYGYTF
TGTGCCAGCAGCTCCACAGGGGGGCTCTATGGCTACACCTTC
>TRBD1|TRBJ2-7|TRBV7-2|.
CASSSTTGGYEQYF
TGTGCCAGCAGCTCCACTACAGGGGGCTACGAGCAGTACTTC
>.|TRBJ1-1|TRBV2|many
CASARGLLNTEAFF
TGTGCCAGCGCGCGGGGACTCCTAAACACTGAAGCTTTCTTT
>TRBD2|TRBJ2-3|TRBV5-1|once
CASSLRLAGSPDTQYF
TGCGCCAGCAGCTTGAGGCTAGCGGGATCCCCAGATACGCAGTATTTT
>.|TRBJ1-4|TRBV2|.
CASRGITGQPEKLFF
TGTGCCAGCCGGGGTATAACGGGCCAGCCCGAAAAACTGTTTTTT
>.|TRBJ1-4|TRBV6-1|.
CASSGLGESNEKLFF
TGTGCCAGCAGTGGGTTAGGGGAATCTAATGAAAAACTGTTTTTT